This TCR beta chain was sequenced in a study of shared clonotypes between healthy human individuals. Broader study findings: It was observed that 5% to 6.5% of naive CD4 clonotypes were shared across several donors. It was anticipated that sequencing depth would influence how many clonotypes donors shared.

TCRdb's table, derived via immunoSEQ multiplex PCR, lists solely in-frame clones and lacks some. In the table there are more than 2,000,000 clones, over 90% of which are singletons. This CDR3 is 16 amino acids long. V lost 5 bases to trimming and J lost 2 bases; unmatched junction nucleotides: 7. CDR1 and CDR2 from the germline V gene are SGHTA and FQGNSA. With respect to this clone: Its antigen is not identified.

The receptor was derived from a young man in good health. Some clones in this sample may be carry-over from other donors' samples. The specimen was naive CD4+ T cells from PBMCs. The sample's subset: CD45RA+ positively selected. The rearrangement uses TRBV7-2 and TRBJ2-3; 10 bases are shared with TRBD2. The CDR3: CASSPGLALATDTQYF. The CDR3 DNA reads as TGTGCCAGCAGCCCGGGACTAGCGCTAGCCACAGATACGCAGTATTTT. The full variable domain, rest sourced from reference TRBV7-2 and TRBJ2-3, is GAGVSQSPSNKVTEKGKDVELRCDPISGHTALYWYRQSLGQGLEFLIYFQGNSAPDKSGLPSDRFSAERTGGSVSTLTIQRTQQEDSAVYLCASSPGLALATDTQYFGPGTRLTVL.